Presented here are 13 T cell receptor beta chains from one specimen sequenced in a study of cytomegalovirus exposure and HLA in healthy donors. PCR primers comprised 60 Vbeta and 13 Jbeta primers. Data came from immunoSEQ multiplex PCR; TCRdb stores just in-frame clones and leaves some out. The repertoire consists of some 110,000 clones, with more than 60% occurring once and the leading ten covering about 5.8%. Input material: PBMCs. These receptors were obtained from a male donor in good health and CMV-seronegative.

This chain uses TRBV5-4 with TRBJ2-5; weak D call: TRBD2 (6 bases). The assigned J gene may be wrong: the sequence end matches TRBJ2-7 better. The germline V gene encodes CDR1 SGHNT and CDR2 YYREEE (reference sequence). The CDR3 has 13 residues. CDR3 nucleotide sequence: TGTGCCAGCAGCGCGGGGCCCCCCTACGAGCAGTACTTC. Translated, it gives CASSAGPPYEQYF.

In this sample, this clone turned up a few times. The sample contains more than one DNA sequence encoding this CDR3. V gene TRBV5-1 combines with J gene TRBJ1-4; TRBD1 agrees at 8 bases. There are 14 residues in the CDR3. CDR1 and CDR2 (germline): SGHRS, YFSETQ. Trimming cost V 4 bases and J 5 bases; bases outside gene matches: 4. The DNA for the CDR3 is TGCGCCAGCAGCCCCGACAGGGGAAATGAAAAACTGTTTTTT. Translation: CASSPDRGNEKLFF.

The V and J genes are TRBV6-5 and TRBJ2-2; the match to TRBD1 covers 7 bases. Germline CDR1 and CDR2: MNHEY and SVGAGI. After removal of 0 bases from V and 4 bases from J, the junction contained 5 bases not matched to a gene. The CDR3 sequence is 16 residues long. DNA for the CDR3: TGTGCCAGCAGTTACTCTCCGACAGGGTCCACCGGGGAGCTGTTTTTT. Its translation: CASSYSPTGSTGELFF.

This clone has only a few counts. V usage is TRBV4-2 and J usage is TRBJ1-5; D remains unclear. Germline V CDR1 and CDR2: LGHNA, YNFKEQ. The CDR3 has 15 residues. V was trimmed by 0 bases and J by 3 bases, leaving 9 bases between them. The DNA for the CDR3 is TGTGCCAGCAGCCAAGAAGCAGCGCCCAATCAGCCCCAGCATTTT. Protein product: CASSQEAAPNQPQHF.

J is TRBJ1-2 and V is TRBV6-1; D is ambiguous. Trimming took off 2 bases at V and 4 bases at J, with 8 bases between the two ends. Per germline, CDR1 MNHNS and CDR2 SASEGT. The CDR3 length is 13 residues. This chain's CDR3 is CASSENSPYGYTF. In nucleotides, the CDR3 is TGTGCCAGCAGTGAAAATTCTCCCTATGGCTACACCTTC.

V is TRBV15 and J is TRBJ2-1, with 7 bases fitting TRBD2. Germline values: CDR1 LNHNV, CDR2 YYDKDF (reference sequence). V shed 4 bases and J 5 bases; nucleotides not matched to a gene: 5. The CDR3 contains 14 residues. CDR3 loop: CATSIRTRNNEQFF. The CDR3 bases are TGTGCCACCAGCATCCGGACTAGGAACAATGAGCAGTTCTTC.

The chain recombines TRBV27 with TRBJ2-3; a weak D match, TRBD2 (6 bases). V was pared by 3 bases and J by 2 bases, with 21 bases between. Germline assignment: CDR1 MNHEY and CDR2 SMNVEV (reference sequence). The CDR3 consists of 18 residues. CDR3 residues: CASSFPLPTSLDTDTQYF. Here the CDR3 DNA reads TGTGCCAGCAGTTTCCCTCTCCCTACTAGCCTAGACACAGATACGCAGTATTTT.

The CDR3 DNA reads TGTGCCAGCAGCGCGGGACTAGCCCCCTACAATGAGCAGTTCTTC. Translation gives CASSAGLAPYNEQFF. V gene TRBV9 combines with J gene TRBJ2-1; 9 nucleotides align to TRBD2. The CDR3 has 15 amino acids. The germline gives CDR1 SGDLS, CDR2 YYNGEE. V trimming: 3 bases; J trimming: 2 bases; junction bases outside the gene matches: 3.

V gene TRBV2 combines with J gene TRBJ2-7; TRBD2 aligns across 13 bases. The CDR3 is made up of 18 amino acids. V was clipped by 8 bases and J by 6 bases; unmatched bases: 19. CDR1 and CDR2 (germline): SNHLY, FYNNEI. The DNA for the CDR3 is TGTGCCAGCGGTCCTCTGGGGAAAGGACTAGCGGGAGACAGCGAGCAGTACTTC. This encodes CASGPLGKGLAGDSEQYF.

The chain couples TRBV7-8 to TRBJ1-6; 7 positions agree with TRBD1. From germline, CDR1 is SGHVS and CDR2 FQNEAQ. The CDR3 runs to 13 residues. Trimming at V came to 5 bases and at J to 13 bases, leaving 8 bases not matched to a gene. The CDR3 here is CASSEGQLSPLHF. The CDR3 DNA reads TGTGCCAGCAGCGAGGGACAGCTCAGCCCCCTCCACTTT.

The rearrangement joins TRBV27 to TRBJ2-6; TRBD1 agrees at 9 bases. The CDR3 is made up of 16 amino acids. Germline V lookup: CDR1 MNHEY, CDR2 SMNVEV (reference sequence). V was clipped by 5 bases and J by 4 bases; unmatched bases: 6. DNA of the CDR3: TGTGCCAGCAGTAGCCCCGGGACAGGGGGGGCCAACGTCCTGACTTTC. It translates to CASSSPGTGGANVLTF.

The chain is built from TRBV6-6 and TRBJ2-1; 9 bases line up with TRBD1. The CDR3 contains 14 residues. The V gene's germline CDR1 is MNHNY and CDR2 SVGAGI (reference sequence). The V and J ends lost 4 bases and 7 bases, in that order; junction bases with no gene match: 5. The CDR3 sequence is CASSSTGGTNEQFF. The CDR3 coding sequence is TGTGCCAGCAGTTCAACAGGGGGCACGAATGAGCAGTTCTTC.

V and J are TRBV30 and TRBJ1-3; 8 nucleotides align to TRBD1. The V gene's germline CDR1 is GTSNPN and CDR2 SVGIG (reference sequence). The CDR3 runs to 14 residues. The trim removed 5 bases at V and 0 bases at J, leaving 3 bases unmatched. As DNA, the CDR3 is TGTGCCTGGGGACAGGGATTCTCTGGAAACACCATATATTTT. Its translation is CAWGQGFSGNTIYF.